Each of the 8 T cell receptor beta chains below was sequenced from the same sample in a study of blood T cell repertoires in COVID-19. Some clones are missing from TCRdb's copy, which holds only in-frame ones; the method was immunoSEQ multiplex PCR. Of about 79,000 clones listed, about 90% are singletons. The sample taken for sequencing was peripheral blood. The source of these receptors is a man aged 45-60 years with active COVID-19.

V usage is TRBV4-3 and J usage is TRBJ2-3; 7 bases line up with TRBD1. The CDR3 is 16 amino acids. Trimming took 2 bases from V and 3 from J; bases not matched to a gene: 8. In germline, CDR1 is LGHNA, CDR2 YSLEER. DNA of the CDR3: TGCGCCAGCAGCCAATTGTGGCGACAGGGAACAGATACGCAGTATTTT. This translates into CASSQLWRQGTDTQYF.

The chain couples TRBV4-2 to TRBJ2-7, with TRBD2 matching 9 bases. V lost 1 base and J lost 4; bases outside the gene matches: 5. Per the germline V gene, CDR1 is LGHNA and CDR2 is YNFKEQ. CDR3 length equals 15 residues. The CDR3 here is CASSQGSSGTYEQYF. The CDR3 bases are TGTGCCAGCAGCCAAGGGTCTAGCGGGACGTACGAGCAGTACTTC.

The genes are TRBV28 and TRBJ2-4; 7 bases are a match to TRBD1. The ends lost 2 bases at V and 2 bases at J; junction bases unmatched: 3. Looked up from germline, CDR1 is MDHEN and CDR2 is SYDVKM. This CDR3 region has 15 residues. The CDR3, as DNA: TGTGCCAGCAGTTTAAGGGGGCCCCCCAAAAACATTCAGTACTTC. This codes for CASSLRGPPKNIQYF. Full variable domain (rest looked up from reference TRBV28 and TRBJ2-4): DVKVTQSSRYLVKRTGEKVFLECVQDMDHENMFWYRQDPGLGLRLIYFSYDVKMKEKGDIPEGYSVSREKKERFSLILESASTNQTSMYLCASSLRGPPKNIQYFGAGTRLSVL.

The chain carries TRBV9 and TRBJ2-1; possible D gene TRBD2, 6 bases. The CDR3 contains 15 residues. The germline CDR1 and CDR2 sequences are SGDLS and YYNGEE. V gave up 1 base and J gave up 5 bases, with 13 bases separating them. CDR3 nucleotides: TGTGCCAGCAGCGTATCAACTAGCTTGGACAATGAGCAGTTCTTC. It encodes CASSVSTSLDNEQFF.

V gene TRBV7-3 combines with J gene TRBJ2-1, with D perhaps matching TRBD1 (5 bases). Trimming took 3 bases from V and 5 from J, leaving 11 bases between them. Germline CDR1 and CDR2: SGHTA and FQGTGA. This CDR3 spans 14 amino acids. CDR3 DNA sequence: TGTGCCAGCAGCTTTTCGGACACAAACAATGAGCAGTTCTTC. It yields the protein CASSFSDTNNEQFF.

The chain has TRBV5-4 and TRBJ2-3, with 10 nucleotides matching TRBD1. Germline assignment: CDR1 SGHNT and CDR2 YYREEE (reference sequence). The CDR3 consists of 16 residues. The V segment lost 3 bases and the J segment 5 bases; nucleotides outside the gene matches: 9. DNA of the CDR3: TGTGCCAGCAGCTCTACCGGGACAGGGGTGGAAGATACGCAGTATTTT. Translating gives CASSSTGTGVEDTQYF.

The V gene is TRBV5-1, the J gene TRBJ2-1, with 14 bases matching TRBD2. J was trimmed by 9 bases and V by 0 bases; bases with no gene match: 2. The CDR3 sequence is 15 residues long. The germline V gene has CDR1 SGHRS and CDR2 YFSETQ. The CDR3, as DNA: TGCGCCAGCAGCTTGGGACTAGCGGGAGGGACTGAGCAGTTCTTC. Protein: CASSLGLAGGTEQFF.

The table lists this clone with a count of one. The DNA for the CDR3 is TGTGCCAGCAGGACTAGCGGCACCGAGCAGTACTTC. Translated: CASRTSGTEQYF. V is TRBV2 and J is TRBJ2-7, with 9 nucleotides matching TRBD2. The CDR3 has 12 residues. Germline V gene data show CDR1 as SNHLY and CDR2 as FYNNEI. Trimming removed 6 bases from V and 6 bases from J; junction bases left unmatched: 3.